These 11 T cell receptor beta chains share one sample of origin, sequenced in a study of T cell responses to AZD1222 COVID-19 vaccine. Method: immunoSEQ multiplex PCR; TCRdb's copy keeps in-frame clones and lacks some. The sample has approximately 150,000 clones; roughly 91% are singletons. This material consisted of peripheral blood, taken on day 0 of AZD1222 vaccination. These receptors all stem from an adult in good health.

J is TRBJ2-5 and V is TRBV28; D is undetermined. Germline V CDR1 and CDR2: MDHEN, SYDVKM. CDR3 length: 12 residues. Trimming shortened V by 2 bases and J by 4 bases, and 5 bases separated the two germline ends. The CDR3 region has the DNA TGTGCCAGCAGTTTACCGGGAGAGACCCAGTACTTC. Translating gives CASSLPGETQYF.

This clone has only one observation. The V gene is TRBV29-1, the J gene TRBJ1-6; D not resolved. V was clipped by 8 bases and J by 9 bases, with 17 bases between them. Germline lookup yields CDR1 SQVTM and CDR2 ANQGSEA. The CDR3 totals 13 residues. The CDR3 DNA is TGCAGCACCCGGCGCGACCAAGGTTCACCCCTCCACTTT. Its protein is CSTRRDQGSPLHF.

The CDR3 spells CASSSGGGSYNEQFF. CDR3 in DNA: TGTGCCAGCAGCTCGGGGGGCGGTTCCTACAATGAGCAGTTCTTC. V is TRBV7-9 and J is TRBJ2-1; tentative D call: TRBD2 (7 bases). V was pared by 4 bases and J by 1 base, with 11 bases between. Per the germline V gene, CDR1 is SEHNR and CDR2 is FQNEAQ (reference sequence). The CDR3 has 15 amino acids. The variable domain in full, completed from reference TRBV7-9 and TRBJ2-1, reads DTGVSQNPRHKITKRGQNVTFRCDPISEHNRLYWYRQTLGQGPEFLTYFQNEAQLEKSRLLSDRFSAERPKGSFSTLEIQRTEQGDSAMYLCASSSGGGSYNEQFFGPGTRLTVL.

The chain joins TRBV20-1 to TRBJ1-2, with no clear D. The V gene lost 5 bases and the J gene lost 2 bases, with 6 bases spanning the gap. The CDR3 length is 11 residues. Germline lookup yields CDR1 DFQATT and CDR2 SNEGSKA (reference sequence). As DNA, the CDR3 is TGCAGTGCTTCTAACAACTATGGCTACACCTTC. As protein: CSASNNYGYTF.

A single count supports this clone. The chain joins TRBV5-1 to TRBJ1-4, with TRBD1 matching over 9 bases. The germline CDR1 and CDR2 sequences are SGHRS and YFSETQ. This CDR3 has 15 residues. V lost 0 bases to trimming and J lost 5 bases; unmatched junction nucleotides: 2. DNA of the CDR3: TGCGCCAGCAGCTTGGCCGGGACAGGGAATGAAAAACTGTTTTTT. This sequence encodes CASSLAGTGNEKLFF.

The chain recombines TRBV4-1 with TRBJ1-1, with 7 bases that match TRBD1. This CDR3 comprises 15 residues. V lost 4 bases, J lost 11 bases, and 16 bases stayed unmatched. Germline CDR1 reads MGHRA; CDR2 reads YSYEKL. CDR3: CASSRDTWTGAVAFF. The CDR3 nucleotides are TGCGCCAGCAGCCGCGACACTTGGACAGGCGCGGTTGCTTTCTTT.

CDR3 sequence (DNA): TGTGCCAGCCGGACAGGGGATCGTCAGCCCCAGCATTTT. Amino acids: CASRTGDRQPQHF. The chain carries TRBV6-5 and TRBJ1-5; 9 nucleotides match TRBD1. Germline CDR1 reads MNHEY; CDR2 reads SVGAGI. Germline trimming cut 8 bases from V and 6 bases from J; bases unmatched to any gene: 5. The CDR3 length is 13 residues.

The J gene is TRBJ2-2, the V gene TRBV29-1, with TRBD1 matching 7 bases. The germline gives CDR1 SQVTM, CDR2 ANQGSEA. V lost 7 bases to trimming and J lost 3 bases; unmatched junction nucleotides: 11. This CDR3 contains 15 residues. CDR3 sequence: CSGLTGSLDTGELFF. In DNA form, the CDR3 reads TGCAGCGGGTTGACAGGGTCGCTCGACACCGGGGAGCTGTTTTTT.

The chain is built from TRBV19 and TRBJ1-1; D gene unclear. V was clipped by 3 bases and J by 2 bases, with 10 bases between them. Germline CDR1 reads LNHDA; CDR2 reads SQIVND (reference sequence). The CDR3 is 14 residues long. CDR3: CASSIGRSNTEAFF. CDR3 bases: TGTGCCAGTAGTATCGGGCGGTCCAACACTGAAGCTTTCTTT.

This clone showed up just a few times. The chain carries TRBV15 and TRBJ1-1; D possibly corresponds to TRBD1 (6 bases). The germline V and J ends were trimmed by 3 bases and 11 bases, with 16 bases remaining between them. CDR1 LNHNV and CDR2 YYDKDF come from the germline V gene (reference sequence). The CDR3 extends over 13 amino acids. CDR3 bases: TGTGCCACCAGCAGTGACCGGACAGCTAGCGCTTTCTTT. The encoded protein is CATSSDRTASAFF.

A single count supports this clone. The DNA of the CDR3 is TGTGCCAGCAGTTACTCAGGGGGGTTCTCCTACGAGCAGTACTTC. Translating it yields CASSYSGGFSYEQYF. The V and J genes are TRBV6-5 and TRBJ2-7, with D possibly called TRBD1 or TRBD2 (6 bases each). V lost 0 bases, J lost 0 bases, and 9 bases lay in between. This CDR3 spans 15 amino acids. Germline-derived CDR1 and CDR2 are MNHEY and SVGAGI.